This TCR beta chain was captured in a study of Ad26.COV2.S vaccination and SARS-CoV-2 variants. As for the study in general: Dosing was one shot or two shots 56 days apart.

The germline V gene encodes CDR1 MNHEY and CDR2 SMNVEV (reference sequence). V was clipped by 4 bases and J by 8 bases, with 15 bases between them. The CDR3 runs 14 residues. The repertoire was sequenced with immunoSEQ multiplex PCR; TCRdb's copy has only in-frame clones and lacks some. The sample includes about 440,000 clones, 90% of them seen just once. Sample treatment: about 20 received Ad26.COV2.S at low or high dose, single or two shots; about 5 received placebo; per-sample allocation not given. Day 63 following the first vaccine or placebo injection was when the samples were taken. This clone has only one observation.

The rearrangement uses TRBV27 and TRBJ2-1, with D maybe TRBD2 (7 bases). The sequence was obtained from a person aged 18-65 years who received the Ad26.COV2.S COVID-19 vaccine or a placebo. The specimen was peripheral blood, collected in a trial of Ad26.COV2.S vaccine versus placebo. DNA of the CDR3: TGTGCCAGCAGTTGGGGGGGAGGGGGTTATGAGCAGTTCTTC. Protein product: CASSWGGGGYEQFF.